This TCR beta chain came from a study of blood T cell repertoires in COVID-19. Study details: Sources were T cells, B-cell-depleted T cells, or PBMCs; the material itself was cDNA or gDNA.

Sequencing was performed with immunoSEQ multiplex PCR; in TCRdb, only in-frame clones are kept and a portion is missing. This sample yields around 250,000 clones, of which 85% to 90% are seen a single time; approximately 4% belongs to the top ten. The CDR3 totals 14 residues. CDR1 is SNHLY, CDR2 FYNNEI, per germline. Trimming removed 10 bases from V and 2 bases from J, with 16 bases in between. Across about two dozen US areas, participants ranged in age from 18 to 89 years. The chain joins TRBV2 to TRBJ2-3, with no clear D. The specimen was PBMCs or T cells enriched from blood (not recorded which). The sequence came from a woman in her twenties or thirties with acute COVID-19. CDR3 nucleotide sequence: TGTGCCACCCCTAGAGGTAGCTCCACAGATACGCAGTATTTT. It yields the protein CATPRGSSTDTQYF. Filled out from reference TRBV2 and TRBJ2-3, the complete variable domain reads EPEVTQTPSHQVTQMGQEVILRCVPISNHLYFYWYRQILGQKVEFLVSFYNNEISEKSEIFDDQFSVERPDGSNFTLKIRSTKLEDSAMYFCATPRGSSTDTQYFGPGTRLTVL.